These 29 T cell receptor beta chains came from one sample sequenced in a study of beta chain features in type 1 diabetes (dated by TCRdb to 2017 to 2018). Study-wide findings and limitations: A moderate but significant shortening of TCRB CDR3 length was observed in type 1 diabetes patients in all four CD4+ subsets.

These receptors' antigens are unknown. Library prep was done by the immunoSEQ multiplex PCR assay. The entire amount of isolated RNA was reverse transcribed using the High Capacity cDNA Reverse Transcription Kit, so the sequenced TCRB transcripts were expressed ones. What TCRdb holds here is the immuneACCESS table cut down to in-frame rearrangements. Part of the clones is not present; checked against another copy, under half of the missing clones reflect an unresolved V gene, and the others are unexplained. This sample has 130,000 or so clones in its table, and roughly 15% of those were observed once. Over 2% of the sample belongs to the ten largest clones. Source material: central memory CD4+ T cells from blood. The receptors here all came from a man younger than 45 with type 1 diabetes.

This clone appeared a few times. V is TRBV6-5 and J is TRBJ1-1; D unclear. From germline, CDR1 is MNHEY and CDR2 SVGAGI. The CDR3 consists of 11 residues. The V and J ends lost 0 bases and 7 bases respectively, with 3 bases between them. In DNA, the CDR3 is TGTGCCAGCAGTTACTCGGGTGAAGCTTTCTTT. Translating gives CASSYSGEAFF.

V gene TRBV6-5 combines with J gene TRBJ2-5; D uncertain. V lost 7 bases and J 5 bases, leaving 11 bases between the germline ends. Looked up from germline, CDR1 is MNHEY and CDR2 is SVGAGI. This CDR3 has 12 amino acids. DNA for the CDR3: TGTGCCAGCAAAAGTAGCTGGGAGACCCAGTACTTC. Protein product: CASKSSWETQYF.

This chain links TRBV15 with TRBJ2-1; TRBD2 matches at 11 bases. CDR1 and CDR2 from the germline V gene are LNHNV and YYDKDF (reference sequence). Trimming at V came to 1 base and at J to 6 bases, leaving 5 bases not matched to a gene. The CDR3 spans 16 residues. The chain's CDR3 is CATSRVLAGGSNEQFF. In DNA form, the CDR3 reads TGTGCCACCAGCAGAGTGTTAGCGGGGGGGAGCAATGAGCAGTTCTTC.

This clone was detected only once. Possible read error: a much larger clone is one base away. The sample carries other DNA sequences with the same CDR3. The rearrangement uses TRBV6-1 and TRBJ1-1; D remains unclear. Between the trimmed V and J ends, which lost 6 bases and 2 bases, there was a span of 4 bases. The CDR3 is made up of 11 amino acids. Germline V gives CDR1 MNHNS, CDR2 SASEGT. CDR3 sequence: CASRENTEAFF. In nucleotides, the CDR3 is TGTGCCAGCAGGGAAAACACTGAAGCTTTCTTT.

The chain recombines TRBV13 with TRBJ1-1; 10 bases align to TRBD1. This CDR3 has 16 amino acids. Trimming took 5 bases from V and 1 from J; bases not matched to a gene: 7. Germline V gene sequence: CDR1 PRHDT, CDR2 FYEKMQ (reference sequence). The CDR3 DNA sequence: TGTGCCAGCAGCCTAAGGGACAGGGGAGGGAACACTGAAGCTTTCTTT. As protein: CASSLRDRGGNTEAFF. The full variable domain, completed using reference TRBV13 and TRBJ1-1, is AAGVIQSPRHLIKEKRETATLKCYPIPRHDTVYWYQQGPGQDPQFLISFYEKMQSDKGSIPDRFSAQQFSDYHSELNMSSLELGDSALYFCASSLRDRGGNTEAFFGQGTRLTVV.

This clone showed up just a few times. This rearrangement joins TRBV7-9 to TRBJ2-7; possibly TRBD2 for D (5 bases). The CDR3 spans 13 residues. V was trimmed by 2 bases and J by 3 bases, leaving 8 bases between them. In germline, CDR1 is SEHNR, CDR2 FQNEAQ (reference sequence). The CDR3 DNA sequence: TGTGCCAGCAGCTTAACAGCGGACTACGAGCAGTACTTC. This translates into CASSLTADYEQYF.

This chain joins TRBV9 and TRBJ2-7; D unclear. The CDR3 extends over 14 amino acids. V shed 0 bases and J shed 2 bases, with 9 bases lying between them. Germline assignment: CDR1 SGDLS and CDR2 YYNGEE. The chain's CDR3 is CASSVDGRPYEQYF. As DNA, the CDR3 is TGTGCCAGCAGCGTAGATGGCCGGCCCTACGAGCAGTACTTC.

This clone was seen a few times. The CDR3 loop reads CASSPGTAKETQYF. CDR3 nucleotides: TGTGCCAGCAGTCCCGGGACAGCTAAAGAGACCCAGTACTTC. The J gene is TRBJ2-5, the V gene TRBV6-6; 7 bases fit TRBD1. CDR3 length: 14 amino acids. Germline V gene data show CDR1 as MNHNY and CDR2 as SVGAGI (reference sequence). V dropped 5 bases and J dropped 3; count of bases not matched to a gene: 6.

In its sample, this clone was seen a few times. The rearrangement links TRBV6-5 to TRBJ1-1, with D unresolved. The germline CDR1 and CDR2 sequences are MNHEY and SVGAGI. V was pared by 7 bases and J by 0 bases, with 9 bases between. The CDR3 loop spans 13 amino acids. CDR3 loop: CASKRHLNTEAFF. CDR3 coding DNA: TGTGCCAGCAAAAGACACCTGAACACTGAAGCTTTCTTT.

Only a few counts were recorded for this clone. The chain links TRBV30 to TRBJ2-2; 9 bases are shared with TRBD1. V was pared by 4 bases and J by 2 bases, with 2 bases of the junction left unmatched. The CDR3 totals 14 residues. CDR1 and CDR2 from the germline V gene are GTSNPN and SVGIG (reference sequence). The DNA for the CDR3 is TGTGCCTGGACGGGACAGGGAAACACCGGGGAGCTGTTTTTT. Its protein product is CAWTGQGNTGELFF.

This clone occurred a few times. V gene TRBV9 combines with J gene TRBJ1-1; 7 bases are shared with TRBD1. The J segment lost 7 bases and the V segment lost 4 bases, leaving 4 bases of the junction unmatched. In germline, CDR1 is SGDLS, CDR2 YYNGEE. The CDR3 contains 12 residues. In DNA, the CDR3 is TGTGCCAGCAGCCTGAGGACAGGTGAAGCTTTCTTT. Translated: CASSLRTGEAFF.

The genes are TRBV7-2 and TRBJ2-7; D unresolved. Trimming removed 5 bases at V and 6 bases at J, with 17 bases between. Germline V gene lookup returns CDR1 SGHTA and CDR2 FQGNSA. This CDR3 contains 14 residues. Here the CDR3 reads CASSLAPQTAEQYF. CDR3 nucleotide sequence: TGTGCCAGCAGCCTGGCCCCGCAGACCGCCGAGCAGTACTTC. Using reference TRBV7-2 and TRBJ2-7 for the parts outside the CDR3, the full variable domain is GAGVSQSPSNKVTEKGKDVELRCDPISGHTALYWYRQSLGQGLEFLIYFQGNSAPDKSGLPSDRFSAERTGGSVSTLTIQRTQQEDSAVYLCASSLAPQTAEQYFGPGTRLTVT.

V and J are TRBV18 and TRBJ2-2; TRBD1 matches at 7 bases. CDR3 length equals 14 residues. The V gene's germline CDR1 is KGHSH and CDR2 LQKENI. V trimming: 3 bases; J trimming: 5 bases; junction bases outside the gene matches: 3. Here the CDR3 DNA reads TGTGCCAGCTCACCGCCGGGACAGACCGGGGAGCTGTTTTTT. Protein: CASSPPGQTGELFF.

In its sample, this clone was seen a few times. CDR3 protein: CAWRRVYNEQFF. CDR3 coding DNA: TGTGCCTGGAGACGAGTTTACAATGAGCAGTTCTTC. The chain combines TRBV30 with TRBJ2-1; no definite D call. The length of the CDR3 is 12 residues. Per germline, CDR1 GTSNPN and CDR2 SVGIG (reference sequence). The V gene lost 3 bases and the J gene lost 4 bases, with 7 bases spanning the gap.

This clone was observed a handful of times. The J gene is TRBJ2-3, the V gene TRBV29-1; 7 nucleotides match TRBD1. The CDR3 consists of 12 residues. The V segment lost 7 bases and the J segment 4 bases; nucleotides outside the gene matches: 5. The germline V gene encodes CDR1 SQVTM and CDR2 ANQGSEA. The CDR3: CSGRQGADTQYF. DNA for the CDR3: TGCAGCGGTAGACAGGGAGCAGATACGCAGTATTTT.

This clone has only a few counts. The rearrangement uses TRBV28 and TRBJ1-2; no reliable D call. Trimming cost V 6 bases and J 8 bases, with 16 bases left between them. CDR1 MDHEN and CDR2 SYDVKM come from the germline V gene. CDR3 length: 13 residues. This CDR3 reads CASSKTHARGYTF. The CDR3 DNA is TGTGCCAGCAGCAAAACTCACGCGAGGGGCTACACCTTC.

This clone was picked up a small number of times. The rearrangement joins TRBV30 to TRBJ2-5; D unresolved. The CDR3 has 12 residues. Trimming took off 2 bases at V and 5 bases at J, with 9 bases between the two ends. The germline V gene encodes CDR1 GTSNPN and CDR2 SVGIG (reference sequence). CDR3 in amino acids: CAWSPSRETQYF. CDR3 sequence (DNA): TGTGCCTGGAGTCCTAGTCGGGAGACCCAGTACTTC.

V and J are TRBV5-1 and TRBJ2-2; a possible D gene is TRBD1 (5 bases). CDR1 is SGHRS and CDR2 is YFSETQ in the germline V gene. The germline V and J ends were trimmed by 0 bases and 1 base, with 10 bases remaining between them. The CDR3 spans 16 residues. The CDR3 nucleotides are TGCGCCAGCAGCTTGGCCCCTACAGGGAACACCGGGGAGCTGTTTTTT. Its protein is CASSLAPTGNTGELFF.

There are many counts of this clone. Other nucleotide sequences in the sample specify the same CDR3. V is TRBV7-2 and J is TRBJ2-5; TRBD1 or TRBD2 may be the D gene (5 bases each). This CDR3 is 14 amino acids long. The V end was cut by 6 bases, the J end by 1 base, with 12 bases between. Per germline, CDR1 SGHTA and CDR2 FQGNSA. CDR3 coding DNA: TGTGCCAGCAGTCTTGGGACGGCCCAAGAGACCCAGTACTTC. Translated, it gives CASSLGTAQETQYF.

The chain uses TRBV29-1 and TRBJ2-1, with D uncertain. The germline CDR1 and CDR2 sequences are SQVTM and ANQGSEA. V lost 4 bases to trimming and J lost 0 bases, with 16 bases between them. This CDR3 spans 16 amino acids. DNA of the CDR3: TGCAGCGTTGTGAAAGAGAGCTACCGCTCCTACAATGAGCAGTTCTTC. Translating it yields CSVVKESYRSYNEQFF.

The CDR3 sequence is CASSPLGTQRRYTQYF. The DNA for the CDR3 is TGTGCCAGCAGTCCACTCGGGACCCAAAGGAGGTATACGCAGTATTTT. V usage is TRBV28 and J usage is TRBJ2-3; possibly TRBD1 or TRBD2 for D (5 bases each). Trimming pared 5 bases from V and 7 bases from J, leaving 22 bases between. The CDR3 spans 16 residues. Per the germline V gene, CDR1 is MDHEN and CDR2 is SYDVKM. Full variable domain (rest looked up from reference TRBV28 and TRBJ2-3): DVKVTQSSRYLVKRTGEKVFLECVQDMDHENMFWYRQDPGLGLRLIYFSYDVKMKEKGDIPEGYSVSREKKERFSLILESASTNQTSMYLCASSPLGTQRRYTQYFGPGTRLTVL.

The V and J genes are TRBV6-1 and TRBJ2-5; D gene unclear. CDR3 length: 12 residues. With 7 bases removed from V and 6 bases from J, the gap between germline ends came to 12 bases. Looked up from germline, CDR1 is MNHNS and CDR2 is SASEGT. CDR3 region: CASTGDVQTQYF. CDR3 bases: TGTGCCAGCACTGGGGATGTACAGACCCAGTACTTC.

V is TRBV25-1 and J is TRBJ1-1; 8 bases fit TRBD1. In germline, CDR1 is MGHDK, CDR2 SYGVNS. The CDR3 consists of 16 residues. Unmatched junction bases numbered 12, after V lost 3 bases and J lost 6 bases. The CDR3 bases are TGTGCCAGCAGTGACTTATCCTGGACAGGGCGGTCTGAAGCTTTCTTT. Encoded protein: CASSDLSWTGRSEAFF.

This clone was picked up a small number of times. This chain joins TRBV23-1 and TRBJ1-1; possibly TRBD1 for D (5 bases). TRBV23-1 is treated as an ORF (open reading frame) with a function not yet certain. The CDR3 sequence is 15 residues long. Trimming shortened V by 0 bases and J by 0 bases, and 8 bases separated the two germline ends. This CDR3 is CASSQSRGMNTEAFF. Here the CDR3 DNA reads TGCGCCAGCAGTCAATCGAGGGGAATGAACACTGAAGCTTTCTTT.

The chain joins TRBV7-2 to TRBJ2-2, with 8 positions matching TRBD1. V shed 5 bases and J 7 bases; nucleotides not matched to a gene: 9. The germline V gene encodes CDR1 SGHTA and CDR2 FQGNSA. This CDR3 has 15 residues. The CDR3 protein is CASSQRTGIGGELFF. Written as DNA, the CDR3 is TGTGCCAGCAGCCAACGGACAGGGATAGGCGGGGAGCTGTTTTTT. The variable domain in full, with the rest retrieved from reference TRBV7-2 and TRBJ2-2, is GAGVSQSPSNKVTEKGKDVELRCDPISGHTALYWYRQSLGQGLEFLIYFQGNSAPDKSGLPSDRFSAERTGGSVSTLTIQRTQQEDSAVYLCASSQRTGIGGELFFGEGSRLTVL.

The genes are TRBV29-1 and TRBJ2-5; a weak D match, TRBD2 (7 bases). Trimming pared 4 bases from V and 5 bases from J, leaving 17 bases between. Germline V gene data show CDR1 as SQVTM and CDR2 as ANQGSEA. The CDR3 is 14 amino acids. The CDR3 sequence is CSVATLGGRETQYF. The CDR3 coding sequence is TGCAGCGTTGCCACTTTGGGGGGGCGTGAGACCCAGTACTTC. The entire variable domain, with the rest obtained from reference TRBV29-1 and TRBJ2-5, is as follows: SAVISQKPSRDICQRGTSLTIQCQVDSQVTMMFWYRQQPGQSLTLIATANQGSEATYESGFVIDKFPISRPNLTFSTLTVSNMSPEDSSIYLCSVATLGGRETQYFGPGTRLLVL.

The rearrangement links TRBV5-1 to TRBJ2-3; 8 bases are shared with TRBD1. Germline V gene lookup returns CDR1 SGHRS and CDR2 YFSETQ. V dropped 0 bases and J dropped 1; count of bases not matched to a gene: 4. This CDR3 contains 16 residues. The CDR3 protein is CASSLGPGQGTDTQYF. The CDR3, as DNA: TGCGCCAGCAGCTTGGGTCCGGGACAGGGCACAGATACGCAGTATTTT.

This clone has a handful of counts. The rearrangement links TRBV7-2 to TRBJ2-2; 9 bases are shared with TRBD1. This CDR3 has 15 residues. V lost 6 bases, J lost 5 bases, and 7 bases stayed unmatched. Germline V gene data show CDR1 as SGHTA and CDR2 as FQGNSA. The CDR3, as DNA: TGTGCCAGCAGAACTACAGGGGGCGCGACCGGGGAGCTGTTTTTT. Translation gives CASRTTGGATGELFF.

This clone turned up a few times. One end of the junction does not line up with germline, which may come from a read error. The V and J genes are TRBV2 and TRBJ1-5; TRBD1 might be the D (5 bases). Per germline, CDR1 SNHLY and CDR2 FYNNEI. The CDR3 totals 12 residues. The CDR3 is CASSEWQGVDIF. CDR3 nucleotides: TGTGCCAGCAGTGAATGGCAGGGAGTGGACATTTTT.